These 31 T cell receptor beta chains came from one sample sequenced in a study of T cell changes during pregnancy in multiple sclerosis. TCRdb's copy holds only in-frame clones and misses some; the assay was immunoSEQ multiplex PCR. The data show tens of thousands of clones, roughly 91% seen once. Sequencing used CD8+ T cells from peripheral blood mononuclear cells, obtained before pregnancy. The receptors here all came from a female donor with multiple sclerosis, enrolled in a pregnancy study.

The V gene is TRBV13, the J gene TRBJ2-2; the match to TRBD2 covers 9 bases. V was pared by 2 bases and J by 5 bases, with 9 bases of the junction left unmatched. Germline values: CDR1 PRHDT, CDR2 FYEKMQ (reference sequence). This CDR3 comprises 17 residues. CDR3 residues: CASSLFAGGPGTGELFF. The CDR3 region has the DNA TGTGCCAGCAGCTTATTTGCGGGAGGGCCCGGGACCGGGGAGCTGTTTTTT. Full variable domain (remainder filled in from reference TRBV13 and TRBJ2-2): AAGVIQSPRHLIKEKRETATLKCYPIPRHDTVYWYQQGPGQDPQFLISFYEKMQSDKGSIPDRFSAQQFSDYHSELNMSSLELGDSALYFCASSLFAGGPGTGELFFGEGSRLTVL.

V gene TRBV21-1 combines with J gene TRBJ2-7; the table's D call TRBD1 went unverified against the DNA. TRBV21-1 is an annotated pseudogene. The CDR3 has 15 residues. In DNA, the CDR3 is TGTGCCAGCAGCACCAGGACAGGGGGCCGTTACGAGCAGTACTTC. Translation: CASSTRTGGRYEQYF.

V is TRBV18 and J is TRBJ2-7, with 7 bases aligning to TRBD1. Looked up from germline, CDR1 is KGHSH and CDR2 is LQKENI. V dropped 3 bases and J dropped 4; count of bases not matched to a gene: 6. CDR3 length: 14 residues. The CDR3 DNA reads as TGTGCCAGCTCACCTCAAGGGGACAGTTACGAGCAGTACTTC. Encoded protein: CASSPQGDSYEQYF. Full variable domain (rest looked up from reference TRBV18 and TRBJ2-7): NAGVMQNPRHLVRRRGQEARLRCSPMKGHSHVYWYRQLPEEGLKFMVYLQKENIIDESGMPKERFSAEFPKEGPSILRIQQVVRGDSAAYFCASSPQGDSYEQYFGPGTRLTVT.

The genes are TRBV28 and TRBJ2-7; TRBD1 matches 7 bases. This CDR3 spans 16 amino acids. The trim removed 0 bases at V and 2 bases at J, leaving 7 bases unmatched. CDR1 is MDHEN and CDR2 is SYDVKM in the germline V gene. CDR3 residues: CASSLWDDRATYEQYF. The CDR3 DNA follows: TGTGCCAGCAGTTTATGGGATGACAGGGCTACCTACGAGCAGTACTTC. Looking up the rest from reference TRBV28 and TRBJ2-7 gives the full variable domain: DVKVTQSSRYLVKRTGEKVFLECVQDMDHENMFWYRQDPGLGLRLIYFSYDVKMKEKGDIPEGYSVSREKKERFSLILESASTNQTSMYLCASSLWDDRATYEQYFGPGTRLTVT.

The V gene is TRBV6-5, the J gene TRBJ2-3, with TRBD2 identical over 10 bases. CDR3 length equals 16 residues. J lost 3 bases, V lost 3 bases, and 6 bases had no gene match. CDR1 is MNHEY and CDR2 is SVGAGI in the germline V gene. This CDR3 is CASSYRASGSTDTQYF. The CDR3 nucleotides are TGTGCCAGCAGTTATAGGGCTAGCGGGAGTACAGATACGCAGTATTTT.

J is TRBJ1-1 and V is TRBV28; D is perhaps TRBD1 (6 bases). This CDR3 spans 15 amino acids. The V end lost 5 bases, the J end lost 1 base, and 14 bases lay between the germline ends. Germline V gene sequence: CDR1 MDHEN, CDR2 SYDVKM. CDR3 bases: TGTGCCAGCAGTCCCGCCTTAGGGGGGAACACTGAAGCTTTCTTT. Encoded protein: CASSPALGGNTEAFF.

The chain is built from TRBV19 and TRBJ1-1; 9 bases map to TRBD1. With 3 bases clipped from V and 5 bases from J, the junction kept 4 bases outside the gene matches. Germline V lookup: CDR1 LNHDA, CDR2 SQIVND (reference sequence). The CDR3 is made up of 14 amino acids. This CDR3 reads CASSMGQGSTEAFF. The CDR3 coding sequence is TGTGCCAGTAGTATGGGACAGGGAAGTACTGAAGCTTTCTTT.

The genes are TRBV15 and TRBJ2-1; a possible D gene is TRBD2 (6 bases). CDR1 is LNHNV, CDR2 YYDKDF, per germline (reference sequence). CDR3 length equals 14 residues. The germline V and J ends were trimmed by 4 bases and 8 bases, with 15 bases remaining between them. CDR3 sequence: CATSTPWGGHEQFF. CDR3 in DNA: TGTGCCACCAGCACCCCCTGGGGAGGCCATGAGCAGTTCTTC.

V and J are TRBV7-9 and TRBJ2-3; the match to TRBD2 covers 8 bases. CDR3 length: 12 residues. V was clipped by 5 bases and J by 8 bases; unmatched bases: 3. From germline, CDR1 is SEHNR and CDR2 FQNEAQ (reference sequence). CDR3 DNA sequence: TGTGCCAGCAGCGGGACTAGTATTACGCAGTATTTT. Residues: CASSGTSITQYF.

The rearrangement links TRBV4-2 to TRBJ2-5, with D tentatively TRBD1 (5 bases). CDR1 is LGHNA, CDR2 YNFKEQ, per germline. The CDR3 is 15 amino acids. Trimming took off 0 bases at V and 5 bases at J, with 13 bases between the two ends. The CDR3 nucleotides are TGTGCCAGCAGCCAAGAAGAGCAGGGTTTCGAGACCCAGTACTTC. Its translation is CASSQEEQGFETQYF.

This clone was detected only once. This rearrangement joins TRBV2 to TRBJ2-7; no definite D call. Germline V gene data show CDR1 as SNHLY and CDR2 as FYNNEI. The V end was cut by 0 bases, the J end by 5 bases, with 17 bases between. The CDR3 runs 16 residues. CDR3 sequence: CASSEAPRYNTHEQYF. The CDR3 DNA is TGTGCCAGCAGTGAAGCGCCGAGGTATAATACCCACGAGCAGTACTTC.

The CDR3 nucleotides read TGTGCCAGCAGCTTGGGGGGGCCCTCCTACGAGCAGTACTTC. This codes for CASSLGGPSYEQYF. The chain links TRBV5-6 to TRBJ2-7; a possible D gene is TRBD1 (6 bases). Trimming removed 0 bases at V and 0 bases at J, with 7 bases between. The CDR3 runs 14 residues. Germline V gene sequence: CDR1 SGHDT, CDR2 YYEEEE.

This chain links TRBV29-1 with TRBJ2-7, with a possible D match to TRBD2 (6 bases). The CDR3 has 13 residues. V dropped 4 bases and J dropped 3 bases, with 13 bases sitting between them. Germline lookup yields CDR1 SQVTM and CDR2 ANQGSEA. CDR3 residues: CSVGGVKNYEQYF. The CDR3 DNA sequence: TGCAGCGTTGGGGGGGTCAAAAACTACGAGCAGTACTTC.

The gene calls are TRBV27 and TRBJ2-2, with D possibly matching TRBD2 (6 bases). This CDR3 is built from 15 residues. V was pared by 3 bases and J by 5 bases, with 13 bases between. Germline V lookup: CDR1 MNHEY, CDR2 SMNVEV (reference sequence). Here the CDR3 reads CASSFGGLGTGELFF. CDR3 DNA: TGTGCCAGCAGTTTCGGGGGTTTAGGAACCGGGGAGCTGTTTTTT.

The chain links TRBV11-3 to TRBJ2-1; TRBD2 is a possible D gene (5 bases). CDR3 size: 15 residues. V was trimmed by 2 bases and J by 9 bases, leaving 17 bases between them. Germline V gene lookup returns CDR1 SGHNT and CDR2 YENEEA. CDR3 in amino acids: CASSLKSGPNPEQFF. DNA for the CDR3: TGTGCCAGCAGCTTAAAAAGCGGACCTAATCCTGAGCAGTTCTTC.

The rearrangement links TRBV11-2 to TRBJ2-1; D may be TRBD1 (6 bases). V lost 4 bases and J lost 9, with 22 bases in between. The CDR3 loop spans 16 amino acids. Germline lookup yields CDR1 SGHAT and CDR2 FQNNGV. CDR3 nucleotide sequence: TGTGCCAGCAGCTCCCTCGCAAACTCATTCAGGGGTGAGCAGTTCTTC. Translating gives CASSSLANSFRGEQFF.

J is TRBJ1-2 and V is TRBV6-6; D call uncertain. Germline loops: CDR1 MNHNY, CDR2 SVGAGI (reference sequence). V lost 2 bases and J 3 bases, leaving 10 bases between the germline ends. The CDR3 sequence is 14 residues long. The DNA of the CDR3 is TGTGCCAGCAGTTACGGACTTGCTTACTATGGCTACACCTTC. Translated: CASSYGLAYYGYTF.

With regard to this clone: The sample holds other DNA sequences that translate to the same CDR3. V is TRBV27 and J is TRBJ2-7, with 11 bases lining up with TRBD2. CDR1 and CDR2 (germline): MNHEY, SMNVEV (reference sequence). The junction had 1 base not matched to a gene; V was cut back by 3 bases and J by 3 bases. This CDR3 has 14 amino acids. The CDR3 DNA is TGTGCCAGCAGTTTTGGGACTAGCGGCTACGAGCAGTACTTC. This translates into CASSFGTSGYEQYF.

The chain is built from TRBV7-9 and TRBJ2-7; maybe TRBD2 (6 bases). V shed 5 bases and J shed 1 base, with 9 bases lying between them. CDR3 size: 13 residues. The germline CDR1 and CDR2 sequences are SEHNR and FQNEAQ (reference sequence). The CDR3 DNA follows: TGTGCCAGCAGCCCAGGAGGGTCCTACGAGCAGTACTTC. Amino acids: CASSPGGSYEQYF.

The gene calls are TRBV7-8 and TRBJ2-7; D gene unclear. The V end was cut by 2 bases, the J end by 5 bases, with 16 bases between. The germline CDR1 and CDR2 sequences are SGHVS and FQNEAQ. The CDR3 is 15 residues long. The CDR3 DNA sequence: TGTGCCAGCAGCTTACTAGTTGTGGGTGAGGACGAGCAGTACTTC. This encodes CASSLLVVGEDEQYF. Based on the CDR3 plus reference TRBV7-8 and TRBJ2-7, the full variable domain is GAGVSQSPRYKVAKRGQDVALRCDPISGHVSLFWYQQALGQGPEFLTYFQNEAQLDKSGLPSDRFFAERPEGSVSTLKIQRTQQEDSAVYLCASSLLVVGEDEQYFGPGTRLTVT.

This clone occurred a few times. This chain connects TRBV6-1 to TRBJ1-2; tentative D call: TRBD1 (5 bases). V dropped 2 bases and J dropped 1 base, with 14 bases sitting between them. Germline lookup yields CDR1 MNHNS and CDR2 SASEGT. This CDR3 region has 16 residues. The CDR3 region is CASSEIVGLVNYGYTF. The CDR3 bases are TGTGCCAGCAGTGAAATCGTGGGACTCGTTAACTATGGCTACACCTTC.

The genes are TRBV5-6 and TRBJ2-1, with TRBD1 matching over 8 bases. Germline CDR1 and CDR2: SGHDT and YYEEEE. The CDR3 extends over 13 amino acids. After removal of 1 base from V and 7 bases from J, the junction contained 1 base not matched to a gene. DNA for the CDR3: TGTGCCAGCAGCTTGCAGGGGGCGAATGAGCAGTTCTTC. Residues: CASSLQGANEQFF.

The chain carries TRBV21-1 and TRBJ2-1; the tabulated D call, TRBD2, remains unverified against the DNA. TRBV21-1 is labeled a pseudogene. There are 16 residues in the CDR3. CDR3 in amino acids: CASSKRGLAIYNEQFF. The CDR3 DNA is TGTGCCAGCAGCAAACGAGGACTAGCAATTTACAATGAGCAGTTCTTC.

The CDR3 sequence is CASSFSPRGEQFF. The CDR3 DNA is TGTGCCAGCAGTTTTTCCCCTCGGGGGGAGCAGTTCTTC. This chain links TRBV28 with TRBJ2-1; weak D call: TRBD2 (6 bases). The CDR3 runs 13 residues. V was shortened by 3 bases and J by 10 bases, with 13 bases between the two germline ends. Germline loops: CDR1 MDHEN, CDR2 SYDVKM.

This clone has a single count. V usage is TRBV11-2 and J usage is TRBJ2-7; 9 bases agree with TRBD2. J gave up 1 base and V 1 base, and 5 bases lay outside the gene matches. The CDR3 is made up of 16 amino acids. Germline V gives CDR1 SGHAT, CDR2 FQNNGV. CDR3 nucleotide sequence: TGTGCCAGCAGCTTAGTCCTAGCGGGGCCTTCCTACGAGCAGTACTTC. Amino acids: CASSLVLAGPSYEQYF.

This clone was seen once. The junction does not match germline at one end; this may be a read error. The chain employs TRBV7-2 and TRBJ2-3; 7 bases agree with TRBD2. There are 15 residues in the CDR3. Looked up from germline, CDR1 is SGHTA and CDR2 is FQGNSA. CDR3 sequence (DNA): TGTGCCAGCACCTTACTAGCGCGGGGCACAGATACGCAGTATTTT. Protein: CASTLLARGTDTQYF. Full variable domain (outside the CDR3, taken from reference TRBV7-2 and TRBJ2-3): GAGVSQSPSNKVTEKGKDVELRCDPISGHTALYWYRQSLGQGLEFLIYFQGNSAPDKSGLPSDRFSAERTGGSVSTLTIQRTQQEDSAVYLCASTLLARGTDTQYFGPGTRLTVL.

This chain connects TRBV11-2 to TRBJ2-3, with TRBD2 as a possible D gene (5 bases). Trimming pared 2 bases from V and 4 bases from J, leaving 7 bases between. The CDR3 has 13 residues. CDR1 is SGHAT and CDR2 is FQNNGV in the germline V gene. The CDR3 loop reads CASSLSAADTQYF. As DNA, the CDR3 is TGTGCCAGCAGCTTATCAGCGGCAGATACGCAGTATTTT.

V and J are TRBV7-9 and TRBJ2-7; a weak D match, TRBD1 (6 bases). Trimming stripped 3 bases from V and 3 bases from J, with 15 bases between. The germline V gene has CDR1 SEHNR and CDR2 FQNEAQ (reference sequence). The CDR3 loop spans 15 amino acids. In nucleotides, the CDR3 is TGTGCCAGCAGCTTGATAGGGGGTAGCGTCTACGAGCAGTACTTC. Amino acid sequence: CASSLIGGSVYEQYF. Full variable domain (rest looked up from reference TRBV7-9 and TRBJ2-7): DTGVSQNPRHKITKRGQNVTFRCDPISEHNRLYWYRQTLGQGPEFLTYFQNEAQLEKSRLLSDRFSAERPKGSFSTLEIQRTEQGDSAMYLCASSLIGGSVYEQYFGPGTRLTVT.

This clone came up once. V is TRBV2 and J is TRBJ2-1; D remains ambiguous. V lost 6 bases to trimming and J lost 5 bases, with 8 bases between them. The CDR3 covers 12 residues. Looked up from germline, CDR1 is SNHLY and CDR2 is FYNNEI. The CDR3 is CASSAADNEQFF. For the CDR3, the DNA is TGTGCCAGCAGCGCCGCGGACAATGAGCAGTTCTTC.

The CDR3 nucleotides are TGTGCCAGCAGTTTGCGCTACGAGCAGTACTTC. Translated, it gives CASSLRYEQYF. The chain carries TRBV28 and TRBJ2-7; no reliable D call. The V gene lost 3 bases and the J gene lost 3 bases, with 3 bases spanning the gap. Germline V gene sequence: CDR1 MDHEN, CDR2 SYDVKM. The CDR3 is 11 residues long.

CDR3 in amino acids: CATSRDRRTTYEQYF. The CDR3 DNA reads as TGTGCCACCAGCAGAGATCGGAGAACGACCTACGAGCAGTACTTC. The genes are TRBV15 and TRBJ2-7; D unclear. The CDR3 extends over 15 amino acids. Trimming left V 0 bases short and J 2 bases short, with 11 bases between. From germline, CDR1 is LNHNV and CDR2 YYDKDF (reference sequence).